This T cell receptor beta chain stems from a study of shared clonotypes between healthy human individuals. Across the study: The study used three CD4 naive, three CD4 memory, two CD8 naive and one CD8 memory plate per donor. Study findings and constraints: Generally, estimated richness proved larger in naive subsets than it did in memory subsets.

The data were produced by immunoSEQ multiplex PCR, yet TCRdb's version contains in-frame clones alone and is incomplete. The data contain around 2,000,000 clones, 85% to 95% of them seen just once; the ten biggest clones take up 0.13%. The V gene's germline CDR1 is LGHNA and CDR2 YSLEER. CDR3 length: 16 amino acids. Between the trimmed V and J ends, which lost 4 bases and 6 bases, there was a span of 20 bases. The authors divided CD4+ cells into CD45RA+ naive and CD45RA-negative memory subsets. About this clone itself: Its cognate antigen is unknown.

The chain links TRBV4-3 to TRBJ2-3; D unresolved. This receptor was taken from a young man in good health. The sequenced sample consisted of naive CD4+ T cells sorted from blood. The subset denotes: CD45RA+ positively selected. The CDR3 loop is CASSPQYLLAADTQYF. CDR3 DNA sequence: TGCGCCAGCAGCCCACAGTACCTTCTGGCGGCTGATACGCAGTATTTT.